Included here is one T cell receptor (beta chain) sequence, with context. The data were taken from a study of radiotherapy plus CTLA-4 blockade in lung cancer. Those patients who had chemo-refractory metastatic non-small-cell lung cancer were given focal radiation along with CTLA-4 blockade through ipilimumab. The method was immunoSEQ multiplex PCR; TCRdb's version includes in-frame clones alone and lacks a portion of them. The sample has 78,000 or so clones, around 87% seen once. Germline loops: CDR1 DFQATT, CDR2 SNEGSKA (reference sequence). This CDR3 has 11 amino acids. Between the trimmed V and J ends, which lost 6 bases and 7 bases, there was a span of 9 bases.

The rearrangement uses TRBV20-1 and TRBJ2-2, with D perhaps TRBD1 (6 bases). Sequencing was performed on peripheral blood, taken from a patient treated with radiotherapy plus ipilimumab. The source is a human donor with non-small cell lung cancer who had stable disease on radiotherapy plus ipilimumab. The CDR3 sequence is CSAAQGGELFF. The CDR3 DNA follows: TGCAGTGCCGCACAGGGCGGGGAGCTGTTTTTT.